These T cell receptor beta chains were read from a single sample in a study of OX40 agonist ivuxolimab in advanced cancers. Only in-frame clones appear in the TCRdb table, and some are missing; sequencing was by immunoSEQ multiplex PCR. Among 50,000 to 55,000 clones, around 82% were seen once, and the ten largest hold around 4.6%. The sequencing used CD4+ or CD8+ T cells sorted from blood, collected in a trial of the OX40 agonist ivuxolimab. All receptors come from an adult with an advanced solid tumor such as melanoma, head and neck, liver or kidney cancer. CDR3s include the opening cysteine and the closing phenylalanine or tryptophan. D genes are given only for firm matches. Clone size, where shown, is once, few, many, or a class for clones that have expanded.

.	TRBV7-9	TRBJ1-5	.	TGTGCCAGCAGCTTAGGACCAAATCAGCCCCAGCATTTT	CASSLGPNQPQHF
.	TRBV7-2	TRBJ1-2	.	TGTGCCAGCAGCGCAATCCGGGTCGATGGCTACACCTTC	CASSAIRVDGYTF
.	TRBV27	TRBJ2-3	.	TGTGCCAGCAGCTTTGCAAGTAGACCAGATACGCAGTATTTT	CASSFASRPDTQYF
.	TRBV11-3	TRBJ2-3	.	TGTGCCAGCAGCGACCGGGATACGCAGTATTTT	CASSDRDTQYF
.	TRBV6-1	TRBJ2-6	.	TGTGCCAGCAAGTCGGATTATGGGGCCAACGTCCTGACTTTC	CASKSDYGANVLTF
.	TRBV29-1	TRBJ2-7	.	TGCAGCGGCCTCCCCTATGAGCAGTACTTC	CSGLPYEQYF
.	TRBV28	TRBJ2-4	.	TGTGCCAGCGGGGGGTCAGGCGTAGCCAAAAACATTCAGTACTTC	CASGGSGVAKNIQYF
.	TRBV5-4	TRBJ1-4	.	TGTGCCAGCAGCTTGGGGGCAGCTAACACTAATGAAAAACTGTTTTTT	CASSLGAANTNEKLFF
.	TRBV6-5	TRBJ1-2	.	TGTGCCAGCAGTTACTCGATGTACTGGGAGGCTGGCTACACCTTC	CASSYSMYWEAGYTF
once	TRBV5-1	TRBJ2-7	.	TGCGCCAGCAGCTTTAGGTTGGATCAACAAACCTCCTACGAGCAGTACTTC	CASSFRLDQQTSYEQYF
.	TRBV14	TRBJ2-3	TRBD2	TGTGCCAGCAGCCAAGACCTGGGAAGCGGGAGGAATACGCAGTATTTT	CASSQDLGSGRNTQYF
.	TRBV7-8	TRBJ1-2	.	TGTGCCAGCAGCTTGGCAGATACAGGGAAAGGTGGCTACACCTTC	CASSLADTGKGGYTF
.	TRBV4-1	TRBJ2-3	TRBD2	TGCGCCAGCAGCCAAGACAAACTAGCGGGGGGCACAGATACGCAGTATTTT	CASSQDKLAGGTDTQYF
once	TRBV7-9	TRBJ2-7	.	TGTGCCAGCAGCTTAGACGCAGGGCTGTACGAGCAGTACTTC	CASSLDAGLYEQYF
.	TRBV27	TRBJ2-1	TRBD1	TGTGCCAGCACCAGGGGGACAGGGAGGGACAATGAGCAGTTCTTC	CASTRGTGRDNEQFF
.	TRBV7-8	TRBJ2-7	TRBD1	TGTGCCAGCAGCTCGGCTGACAGGGTGATTGGAGACGAGCAGTACTTC	CASSSADRVIGDEQYF
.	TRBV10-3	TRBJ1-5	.	TGTGCCGCACGGGGGAGCAATCAGCCCCAGCATTTT	CAARGSNQPQHF
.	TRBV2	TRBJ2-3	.	TGTGCCAGCAGCCTCGAGACAGATACGCAGTATTTT	CASSLETDTQYF
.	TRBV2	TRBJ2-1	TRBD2	TGTGCCAGCAGTGACCCGACTAGCGGCTCCTACAATGAGCAGTTCTTC	CASSDPTSGSYNEQFF
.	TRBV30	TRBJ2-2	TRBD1	TGTGCCTCCTTTCAAGAGACAGGGGGGATTTTCACCGGGGAGCTGTTTTTT	CASFQETGGIFTGELFF
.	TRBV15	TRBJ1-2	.	TGTGCCACCAGCAGAGACAGGAACAAGGGTGGCTACACCTTC	CATSRDRNKGGYTF
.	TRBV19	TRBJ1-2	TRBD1	TGTGCCAGTAGTATAGGAAACAGGGGTAACTATGGCTACACCTTC	CASSIGNRGNYGYTF
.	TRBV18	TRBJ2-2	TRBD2	TGTGCCAGCTCACTTTTAGCGGGACTCAACACCCCCGCGAACACCGGGGAGCTGTTTTTT	CASSLLAGLNTPANTGELFF
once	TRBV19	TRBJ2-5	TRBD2	TGTGCCAGTAGTTCCCTAGCGGGAGCGACGGAGACCCAGTACTTC	CASSSLAGATETQYF
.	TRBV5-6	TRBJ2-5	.	TGTGCCAGCAGCCAATCGCCGGGACTCTGGGAAGAGACCCAGTACTTC	CASSQSPGLWEETQYF
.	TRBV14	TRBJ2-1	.	TGTGCCAGCAGCCAAAGTTCCCCGTACAATGAGCAGTTCTTC	CASSQSSPYNEQFF
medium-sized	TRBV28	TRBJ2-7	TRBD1	TGTGCCAGCAGGGCGACAGGGGCCACTACGAGTGAGTACTTC	CASRATGATTSEYF
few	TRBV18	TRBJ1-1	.	TGTGCCAGCGCCTTACAGGGATTTGAAGCTTTCTTT	CASALQGFEAFF
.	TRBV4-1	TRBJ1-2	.	TGCGCCAGCAGCCAAGAAGAGGGGGTTCGCAACTATGGCTACACCTTC	CASSQEEGVRNYGYTF
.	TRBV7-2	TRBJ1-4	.	TGTGCCAGCAGCTTCGGGATAGGCGAAGAAAAACTGTTTTTT	CASSFGIGEEKLFF
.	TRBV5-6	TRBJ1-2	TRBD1	TGTGCCAGCAGCTTGACAGGGGTTGGTTCTTCCTATGGCTACACCTTC	CASSLTGVGSSYGYTF
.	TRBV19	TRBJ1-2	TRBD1	TGTGCCAGTAGTATAGACGGGACAGGGGGGATCTATGGCTACACCTTC	CASSIDGTGGIYGYTF
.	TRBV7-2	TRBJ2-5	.	TGTGCCAGCAGCAAAAGCCTCGGACTCAGCGAGACCCAGTACTTC	CASSKSLGLSETQYF
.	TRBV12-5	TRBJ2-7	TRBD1	TGTGCTAGTGGACCCGGGACAGGTTCCTACGAGCAGTACTTC	CASGPGTGSYEQYF
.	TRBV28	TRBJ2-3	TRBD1	TGTGCCAGCAGTTCAACAGGGGACATCACAGATACGCAGTATTTT	CASSSTGDITDTQYF
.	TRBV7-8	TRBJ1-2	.	TGTGCCAGCAGCCTACAAGGCTATGGCTACACCTTC	CASSLQGYGYTF
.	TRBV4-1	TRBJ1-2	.	TGCGCCAGCAGCCAAGAACAGGCTGCCTATGGCTACACCTTC	CASSQEQAAYGYTF
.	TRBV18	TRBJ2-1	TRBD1	TGTGCCAGCTCACTGACCGGGACAGGGAAATACAATGAGCAGTTCTTC	CASSLTGTGKYNEQFF
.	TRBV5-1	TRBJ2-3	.	TGCGCCAGCAGCTTGGCTCGTGAAGATACGCAGTATTTT	CASSLAREDTQYF
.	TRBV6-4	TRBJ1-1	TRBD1	TGTGCCAGCAGAGGAACAGGGGGCATAACTTTCTTT	CASRGTGGITFF
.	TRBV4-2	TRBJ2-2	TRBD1	TGTGCCAGCAGCCAAAGCGGGACAGGGAGTATCGGGGAGCTGTTTTTT	CASSQSGTGSIGELFF
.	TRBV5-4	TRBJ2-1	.	TGTGCCAGCAGCTTGGAATATAGCAATGAGCAGTTCTTC	CASSLEYSNEQFF
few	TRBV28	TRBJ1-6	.	TGTGCCAGCAGCATTGCAACCGAAGGGAATTCACCCCTCCACTTT	CASSIATEGNSPLHF
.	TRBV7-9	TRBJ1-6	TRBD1	TGTGCCAGCAGCTTAGTATCGGCAGGGGGCCTCTCACCCCTCCACTTT	CASSLVSAGGLSPLHF
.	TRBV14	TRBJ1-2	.	TGTGCCAGCAGCCAAGATCCAGCGTATGGCTACACCTTC	CASSQDPAYGYTF
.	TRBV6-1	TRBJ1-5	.	TGTGCCAGCAGAGGGACATCCTTTAGCAATCAGCCCCAGCATTTT	CASRGTSFSNQPQHF
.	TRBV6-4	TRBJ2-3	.	TGTGCCAGCAGTGACTCCGTCACAGATACGCAGTATTTT	CASSDSVTDTQYF
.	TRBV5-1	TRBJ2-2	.	TGCGCCAGCAGCCTAAATACCGGGGAGCTGTTTTTT	CASSLNTGELFF
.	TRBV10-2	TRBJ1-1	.	TGCGCCAGCAGTGTGCATGGTCCGGGACCGGGAATTAGTGGCACTGAAGCTTTCTTT	CASSVHGPGPGISGTEAFF
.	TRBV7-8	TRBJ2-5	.	TGTGCCAGCACCACCTTGGGGTACGACCAAGAGACCCAGTACTTC	CASTTLGYDQETQYF
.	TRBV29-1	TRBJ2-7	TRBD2	TGCAGCGTTGAAATGTTAGCGGGAGGCGCGGGGGAGCAGTACTTC	CSVEMLAGGAGEQYF
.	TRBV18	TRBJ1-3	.	TGTGCCAGCTCACTCGACGGGTTCGGAAACACCATATATTTT	CASSLDGFGNTIYF
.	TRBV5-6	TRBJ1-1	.	TGTGCCAGCAGCTGGGCCCGGGTACAACAGAACACTGAAGCTTTCTTT	CASSWARVQQNTEAFF
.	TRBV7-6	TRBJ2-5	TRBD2	TGTGCCAGCAGCCCCGGGGGGTCGGGTTCAGAGACCCAGTACTTC	CASSPGGSGSETQYF
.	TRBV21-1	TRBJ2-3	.	TGTGCCAGCAGCAAAGGGGCAGGGGGCGGTACGCAGTATTTT	CASSKGAGGGTQYF
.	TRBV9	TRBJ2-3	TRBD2	TGTGCCAGCAGCTACCGAATAGCGGGGCTCGGGGATACGCAGTATTTT	CASSYRIAGLGDTQYF
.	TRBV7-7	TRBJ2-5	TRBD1	TGTGCCAGCAGCACAACAGGGGGCGGGTTGGAGACCCAGTACTTC	CASSTTGGGLETQYF
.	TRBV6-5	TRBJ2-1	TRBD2	TGTGCCAGCACTGGACTAGCGGGAGGTTACAATGAGCAGTTCTTC	CASTGLAGGYNEQFF